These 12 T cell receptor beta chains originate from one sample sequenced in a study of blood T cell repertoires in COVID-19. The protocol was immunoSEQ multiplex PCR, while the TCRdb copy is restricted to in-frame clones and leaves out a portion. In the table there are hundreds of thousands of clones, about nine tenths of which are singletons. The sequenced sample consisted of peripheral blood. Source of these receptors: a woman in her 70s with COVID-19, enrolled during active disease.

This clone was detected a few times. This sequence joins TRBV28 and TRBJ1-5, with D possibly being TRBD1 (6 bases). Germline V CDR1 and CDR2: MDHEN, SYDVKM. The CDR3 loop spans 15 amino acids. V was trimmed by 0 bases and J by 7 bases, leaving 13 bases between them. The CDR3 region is CASSLWAGEVQPQHF. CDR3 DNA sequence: TGTGCCAGCAGTTTATGGGCAGGGGAAGTGCAGCCCCAGCATTTT.

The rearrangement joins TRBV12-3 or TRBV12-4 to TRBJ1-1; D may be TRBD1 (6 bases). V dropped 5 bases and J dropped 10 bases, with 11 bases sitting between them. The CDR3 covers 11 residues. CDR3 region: CASSGQYRAFF. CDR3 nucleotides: TGTGCCAGCAGTGGACAGTACAGAGCTTTCTTT.

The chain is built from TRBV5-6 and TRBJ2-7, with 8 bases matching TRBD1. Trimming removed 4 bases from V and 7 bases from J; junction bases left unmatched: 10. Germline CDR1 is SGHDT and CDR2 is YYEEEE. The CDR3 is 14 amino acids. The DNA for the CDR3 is TGTGCCAGCAGCCTCGGGCAGGGGGCGCGAGAGCAGTACTTC. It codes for CASSLGQGAREQYF.

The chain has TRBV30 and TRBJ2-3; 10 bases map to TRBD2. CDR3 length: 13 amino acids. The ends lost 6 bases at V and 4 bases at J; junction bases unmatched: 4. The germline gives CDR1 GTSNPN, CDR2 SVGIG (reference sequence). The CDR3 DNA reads TGTGCCTGCCAGCGGGGGGGCCCAGATACGCAGTATTTT. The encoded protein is CACQRGGPDTQYF.

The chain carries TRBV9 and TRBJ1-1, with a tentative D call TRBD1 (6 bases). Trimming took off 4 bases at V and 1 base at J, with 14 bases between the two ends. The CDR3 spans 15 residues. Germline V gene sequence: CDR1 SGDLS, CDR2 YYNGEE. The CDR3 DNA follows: TGTGCCAGCAGCCCCCTCAGGGGAGAGAACACTGAAGCTTTCTTT. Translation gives CASSPLRGENTEAFF. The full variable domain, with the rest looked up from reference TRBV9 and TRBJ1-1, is DSGVTQTPKHLITATGQRVTLRCSPRSGDLSVYWYQQSLDQGLQFLIQYYNGEERAKGNILERFSAQQFPDLHSELNLSSLELGDSALYFCASSPLRGENTEAFFGQGTRLTVV.

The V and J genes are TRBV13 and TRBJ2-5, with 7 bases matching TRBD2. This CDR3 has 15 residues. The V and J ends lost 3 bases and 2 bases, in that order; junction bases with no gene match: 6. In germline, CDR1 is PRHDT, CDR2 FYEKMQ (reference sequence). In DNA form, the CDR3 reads TGTGCCAGCAGCTTGAGACTAGCCGGTCAAGAGACCCAGTACTTC. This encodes CASSLRLAGQETQYF.

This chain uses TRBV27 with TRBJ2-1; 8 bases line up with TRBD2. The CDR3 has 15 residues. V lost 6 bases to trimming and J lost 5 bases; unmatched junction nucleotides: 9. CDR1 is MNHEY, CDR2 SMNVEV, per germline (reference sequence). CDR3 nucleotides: TGTGCCAGCAGCCTCCGGGGGGGCAAGGACAATGAGCAGTTCTTC. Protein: CASSLRGGKDNEQFF.

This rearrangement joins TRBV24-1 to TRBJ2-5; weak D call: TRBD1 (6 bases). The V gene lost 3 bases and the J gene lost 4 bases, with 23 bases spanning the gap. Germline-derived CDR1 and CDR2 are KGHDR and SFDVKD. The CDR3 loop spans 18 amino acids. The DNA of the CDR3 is TGTGCCACCAGTGATAACCGGGCCACCCAGGGGAGCACAGAGACCCAGTACTTC. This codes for CATSDNRATQGSTETQYF.

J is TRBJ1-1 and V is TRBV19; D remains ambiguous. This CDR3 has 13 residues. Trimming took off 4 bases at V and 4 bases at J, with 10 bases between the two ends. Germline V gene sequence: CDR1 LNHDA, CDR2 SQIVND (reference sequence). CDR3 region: CASSRHGGTEAFF. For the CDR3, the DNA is TGTGCCAGTAGTAGACATGGAGGCACTGAAGCTTTCTTT.

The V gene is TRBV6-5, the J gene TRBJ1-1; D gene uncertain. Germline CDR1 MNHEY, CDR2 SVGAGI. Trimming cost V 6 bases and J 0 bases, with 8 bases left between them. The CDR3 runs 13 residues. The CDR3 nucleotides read TGTGCCAGCAGCCGGGGAATGAACACTGAAGCTTTCTTT. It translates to CASSRGMNTEAFF.

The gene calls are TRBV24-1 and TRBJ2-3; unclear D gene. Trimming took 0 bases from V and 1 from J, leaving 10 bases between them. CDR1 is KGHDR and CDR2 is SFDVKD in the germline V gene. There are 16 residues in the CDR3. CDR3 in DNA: TGTGCCACCAGTGATTTGCAGCGCACGGGCACAGATACGCAGTATTTT. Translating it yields CATSDLQRTGTDTQYF.

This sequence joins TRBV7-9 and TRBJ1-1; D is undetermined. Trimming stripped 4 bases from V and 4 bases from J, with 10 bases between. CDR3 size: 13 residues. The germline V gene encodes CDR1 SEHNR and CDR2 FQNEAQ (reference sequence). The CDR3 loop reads CASSSLVGTEAFF. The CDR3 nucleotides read TGTGCCAGCAGCTCCCTGGTCGGCACTGAAGCTTTCTTT.